Listed below are T cell receptor beta chains from one sample, sequenced in a study of blood T cell repertoires in COVID-19. Profiled with immunoSEQ multiplex PCR; TCRdb holds only in-frame clones, not every one. The data hold 200,000 to 250,000 clones, with 85% to 90% observed a single time. Source material: peripheral blood. The source of these receptors is a woman aged 50 to 65 with COVID-19, enrolled during active disease. Both conserved end residues are part of each CDR3. Each record gives: V gene, D gene, J gene, clone size, CDR3 DNA, CDR3 protein. The D gene is left open where the match is weak. Some rows mark clone size as missing; the rest say once, few, many or name a class of expanded clone.

v_gene: TRBV3-1/TRBV3-2
d_gene: TRBD2
j_gene: TRBJ2-3
abundance: -
CDR3nt: TGTGCCAGCAGCCCGACTAGCAGATCAGATACGCAGTATTTT
CDR3aa: CASSPTSRSDTQYF

v_gene: TRBV28
d_gene: -
j_gene: TRBJ1-1
abundance: -
CDR3nt: TGTGCCAGCAGTCCCCTCGGGAGAGTCCAGGGAGCTTTCTTT
CDR3aa: CASSPLGRVQGAFF

v_gene: TRBV11-3
d_gene: -
j_gene: TRBJ2-1
abundance: -
CDR3nt: TGTGCCAGCAGCTCCTTCGGGTCCTACAATGAGCAGTTCTTC
CDR3aa: CASSSFGSYNEQFF

v_gene: TRBV5-6
d_gene: TRBD1
j_gene: TRBJ1-4
abundance: -
CDR3nt: TGTGCCAGCAGCTTGGGACAGGGGACCAATGAAAAACTGTTTTTT
CDR3aa: CASSLGQGTNEKLFF

v_gene: TRBV11-3
d_gene: TRBD1
j_gene: TRBJ2-1
abundance: -
CDR3nt: TGTGCCAGCAGCTTACCGGGACAGAAAAAGTTCTTC
CDR3aa: CASSLPGQKKFF

v_gene: TRBV27
d_gene: TRBD2
j_gene: TRBJ2-1
abundance: once
CDR3nt: TGTGCCAGCAGTTTATGGCCAGCGGGGGGCTACAATGAGCAGTTCTTC
CDR3aa: CASSLWPAGGYNEQFF

v_gene: TRBV19
d_gene: TRBD2
j_gene: TRBJ2-7
abundance: -
CDR3nt: TGTGCCAGTAGTCGCGGACTAGCGGTCCTCGGGGGGGAGCAGTACTTC
CDR3aa: CASSRGLAVLGGEQYF

v_gene: TRBV7-8
d_gene: TRBD1
j_gene: TRBJ1-1
abundance: -
CDR3nt: TGTGCCAGCAGCTTAGCGATGATTTACAGGGGGCGGAACACTGAAGCTTTCTTT
CDR3aa: CASSLAMIYRGRNTEAFF

v_gene: TRBV11-2
d_gene: -
j_gene: TRBJ2-1
abundance: -
CDR3nt: TGTGCCAGCAGCTTAGCAGGAGGAATTTACAATGAGCAGTTCTTC
CDR3aa: CASSLAGGIYNEQFF

v_gene: TRBV5-1
d_gene: TRBD1
j_gene: TRBJ1-2
abundance: -
CDR3nt: TGCGCCAGCAGCCTGGGACAGGCAATCTATGGCTACACCTTC
CDR3aa: CASSLGQAIYGYTF

v_gene: TRBV10-3
d_gene: -
j_gene: TRBJ2-3
abundance: -
CDR3nt: TGTGCCACCAGGCAAGGGGCCGGGGATACGCAGTATTTT
CDR3aa: CATRQGAGDTQYF

v_gene: TRBV24-1
d_gene: TRBD1
j_gene: TRBJ2-1
abundance: once
CDR3nt: TGTGCCACCAGTGATCCGGGACAGGGGAAGGGTGAGCAGTTCTTC
CDR3aa: CATSDPGQGKGEQFF

v_gene: TRBV14
d_gene: -
j_gene: TRBJ2-3
abundance: -
CDR3nt: TGTGCCAGCAGCCTCCAGCCTCTCGGGACACTCACAGATACGCAGTATTTT
CDR3aa: CASSLQPLGTLTDTQYF

v_gene: TRBV30
d_gene: -
j_gene: TRBJ2-1
abundance: -
CDR3nt: TGTGCCTGGAGCAGGGAGGACAATGAGCAGTTCTTC
CDR3aa: CAWSREDNEQFF

v_gene: TRBV11-3
d_gene: TRBD2
j_gene: TRBJ2-1
abundance: -
CDR3nt: TGTGCCAGCAGGCCAAAAAGCGGGGGGGAGCAGTTCTTC
CDR3aa: CASRPKSGGEQFF

v_gene: TRBV5-1
d_gene: TRBD1
j_gene: TRBJ2-5
abundance: -
CDR3nt: TGCGCCAGCAGCCCCCAGGGGGCCCCCCAAGAGACCCAGTACTTC
CDR3aa: CASSPQGAPQETQYF

v_gene: TRBV11-2
d_gene: TRBD1
j_gene: TRBJ1-3
abundance: once
CDR3nt: TGTGCCAGCTTGGAGAAGGACAGGGAACTGGTCCAGAGAAACACCATATATTTT
CDR3aa: CASLEKDRELVQRNTIYF

v_gene: TRBV2
d_gene: -
j_gene: TRBJ1-5
abundance: -
CDR3nt: TGTGCCAGCGGTCCGGGAAACAATCAGCCCCAGCATTTT
CDR3aa: CASGPGNNQPQHF

v_gene: TRBV9
d_gene: -
j_gene: TRBJ1-6
abundance: -
CDR3nt: TGTGCCAGCAGCGTAGGGACAGATAATTCACCCCTCCACTTT
CDR3aa: CASSVGTDNSPLHF

v_gene: TRBV28
d_gene: -
j_gene: TRBJ2-7
abundance: -
CDR3nt: TGTGCCAGCAGTGCCGACAGGAATCTCCTTCCCGAGCAGTACTTC
CDR3aa: CASSADRNLLPEQYF

v_gene: TRBV11-2
d_gene: -
j_gene: TRBJ2-5
abundance: -
CDR3nt: TGTGCCAGCAGCTTAGAGGCATGGGCACCGCAAGAGACCCAGTACTTC
CDR3aa: CASSLEAWAPQETQYF

v_gene: TRBV7-9
d_gene: TRBD1
j_gene: TRBJ2-1
abundance: -
CDR3nt: TGTGCCAGCACCAAGGGACAGACTGCGTACAATGAGCAGTTCTTC
CDR3aa: CASTKGQTAYNEQFF

v_gene: TRBV7-2
d_gene: -
j_gene: TRBJ1-6
abundance: once
CDR3nt: TGTGCCAGCAGCCACGGGGATTCACCCCTCCACTTT
CDR3aa: CASSHGDSPLHF

v_gene: TRBV6-2/TRBV6-3
d_gene: TRBD1
j_gene: TRBJ1-2
abundance: -
CDR3nt: TGTGCCAGCAGTTACTCGACAGGGGGTCTCAGTGGCTACACCTTC
CDR3aa: CASSYSTGGLSGYTF

v_gene: TRBV25-1
d_gene: -
j_gene: TRBJ1-2
abundance: once
CDR3nt: TGTGCCAGCAGTGAATCAGGAGGCTATGGCTACACCTTC
CDR3aa: CASSESGGYGYTF

v_gene: TRBV21-1
d_gene: -
j_gene: TRBJ1-6
abundance: -
CDR3nt: TGTGCCAGCAGCTCCCGAAGACAGGGGGTGAATTCACCCCTCCACTTT
CDR3aa: CASSSRRQGVNSPLHF

v_gene: TRBV2
d_gene: TRBD1
j_gene: TRBJ1-5
abundance: -
CDR3nt: TGTGCCAGCAGGGAGACAGGGGGCGGGCAGCCCCAGCATTTT
CDR3aa: CASRETGGGQPQHF

v_gene: TRBV7-2
d_gene: -
j_gene: TRBJ2-3
abundance: -
CDR3nt: TGTGCCAGCAGCCCCTCGCGGGATACGCAGTATTTT
CDR3aa: CASSPSRDTQYF

v_gene: TRBV7-9
d_gene: TRBD1
j_gene: TRBJ1-6
abundance: -
CDR3nt: TGTGCCAGCAGCTTTTCAGGGGGCTTAGGGAATTCACCCCTCCACTTT
CDR3aa: CASSFSGGLGNSPLHF

v_gene: TRBV9
d_gene: -
j_gene: TRBJ2-3
abundance: -
CDR3nt: TGTGCCAGCAGCGTAGCTTTGACCGGGACTTCAGATACGCAGTATTTT
CDR3aa: CASSVALTGTSDTQYF

v_gene: TRBV6-5
d_gene: -
j_gene: TRBJ2-6
abundance: -
CDR3nt: TGTGCCAGCAGTTACACTGACGGGGCTGGGGCCAACGTCCTGACTTTC
CDR3aa: CASSYTDGAGANVLTF

v_gene: TRBV27
d_gene: TRBD1
j_gene: TRBJ1-2
abundance: -
CDR3nt: TGTGCCAGCAGTGGGAACAGGGGGTACTATGGCTACACCTTC
CDR3aa: CASSGNRGYYGYTF

v_gene: TRBV10-1
d_gene: TRBD1
j_gene: TRBJ2-6
abundance: -
CDR3nt: TGCGCCAGCAGTGAGGAGGCAGGGGGCTACTCTGGGGCCAACGTCCTGACTTTC
CDR3aa: CASSEEAGGYSGANVLTF

v_gene: TRBV19
d_gene: -
j_gene: TRBJ2-2
abundance: -
CDR3nt: TGTGCCAGTAGTAATTCTATTGTAACAGGGTCATATTCTGGGGAGCTGTTTTTT
CDR3aa: CASSNSIVTGSYSGELFF

v_gene: TRBV7-8
d_gene: TRBD1
j_gene: TRBJ1-5
abundance: -
CDR3nt: TGTGCCAGCAGCTTATTCGTCGGAACCCGGGACAGCGATCAGCCCCAGCATTTT
CDR3aa: CASSLFVGTRDSDQPQHF

v_gene: TRBV11-2
d_gene: TRBD2
j_gene: TRBJ2-7
abundance: -
CDR3nt: TGTGCCAGCAGCTTACTCGGGGGGAAGGAAGCGCAGTACTTC
CDR3aa: CASSLLGGKEAQYF